The 30 T cell receptor beta chains in this list originate from one sample, sequenced in a study of blood T cell repertoires in COVID-19. Assay used: immunoSEQ multiplex PCR; TCRdb lists only in-frame clones, some missing. Among a few hundred thousand clones listed, approximately 83% were seen once. The source material was PBMCs or T cells enriched from blood (not recorded which). All receptors derive from a woman in her thirties or forties with acute COVID-19.

CDR3 protein: CASSDTGDYGYTF. In DNA, the CDR3 is TGTGCCAGCTCAGATACAGGGGACTATGGCTACACCTTC. The rearrangement uses TRBV18 and TRBJ1-2; 7 bases align to TRBD1. J gave up 3 bases and V 5 bases, and 3 bases lay outside the gene matches. Germline assignment: CDR1 KGHSH and CDR2 LQKENI. The CDR3 contains 13 residues.

This CDR3 reads CASSSGPRGQYGYTF. The CDR3 bases are TGTGCCAGCAGTTCGGGCCCCAGGGGGCAGTATGGCTACACCTTC. The genes are TRBV27 and TRBJ1-2; 8 bases are a match to TRBD1. Losses at the gene ends were 4 bases for V and 5 bases for J; bases not matched to a gene: 9. From germline, CDR1 is MNHEY and CDR2 SMNVEV (reference sequence). CDR3 length: 15 residues.

The V gene is TRBV7-8, the J gene TRBJ2-3; no definite D call. The CDR3 is made up of 14 amino acids. The germline V gene encodes CDR1 SGHVS and CDR2 FQNEAQ. Trimming cost V 5 bases and J 2 bases, with 11 bases left between them. The CDR3 is CASSGPSFTDTQYF. The CDR3 DNA follows: TGTGCCAGCAGCGGGCCAAGTTTCACAGATACGCAGTATTTT.

This sequence joins TRBV7-2 and TRBJ1-5; D uncertain. This CDR3 is 13 amino acids long. The germline V gene has CDR1 SGHTA and CDR2 FQGNSA. V was trimmed by 1 base and J by 7 bases, leaving 8 bases between them. CDR3 sequence: CASSLEGRQPQHF. Written as DNA, the CDR3 is TGTGCCAGCAGCTTAGAAGGGAGACAGCCCCAGCATTTT.

A remark on this clone: The same CDR3 is also encoded by other DNA sequences in this sample. V usage is TRBV7-9 and J usage is TRBJ1-5; tentatively, D is TRBD1 (5 bases). V dropped 1 base and J dropped 1 base, with 8 bases sitting between them. CDR3 size: 15 residues. CDR1 SEHNR and CDR2 FQNEAQ come from the germline V gene (reference sequence). CDR3 loop: CASSLDGGSNQPQHF. Written as DNA, the CDR3 is TGTGCCAGCAGCTTAGACGGGGGAAGCAATCAGCCCCAGCATTTT.

This clone has just a few counts. The V gene is TRBV10-1, the J gene TRBJ2-5; TRBD2 agrees at 7 bases. The CDR3 is 14 residues long. Germline V lookup: CDR1 WNHNN, CDR2 SYGVQD (reference sequence). J lost 10 bases, V lost 9 bases, and 17 bases had no gene match. The CDR3 region has the DNA TGCGCCAGGGATTTTTTCGGGCCCAAGCGGGACCAGTACTTC. It is translated as CARDFFGPKRDQYF.

The chain couples TRBV5-1 to TRBJ2-3; 7 positions match TRBD2. Germline-derived CDR1 and CDR2 are SGHRS and YFSETQ. There are 16 residues in the CDR3. V shed 0 bases and J 4 bases; nucleotides not matched to a gene: 8. The CDR3 sequence: CASSLVAGVGADTQYF. Written as DNA, the CDR3 is TGCGCCAGCAGCTTGGTTGCGGGAGTAGGGGCAGATACGCAGTATTTT.

This clone was detected only once. This chain connects TRBV28 to TRBJ1-2; 10 bases are a match to TRBD1. This CDR3 comprises 15 residues. Germline loops: CDR1 MDHEN, CDR2 SYDVKM. The J segment lost 10 bases and the V segment lost 5 bases, leaving 13 bases of the junction unmatched. CDR3 DNA sequence: TGTGCCAGCAGTCTCATATCCCTGGGACAGGGGCCCTACACCTTC. Amino acid sequence: CASSLISLGQGPYTF.

The gene calls are TRBV10-1 and TRBJ2-7; TRBD2 aligns across 11 bases. CDR1 and CDR2 from the germline V gene are WNHNN and SYGVQD (reference sequence). The CDR3 is made up of 16 amino acids. Trimming removed 6 bases from V and 0 bases from J; junction bases left unmatched: 7. CDR3 residues: CASRTPGLAASYEQYF. CDR3 nucleotide sequence: TGCGCCAGCAGGACCCCGGGACTAGCGGCCTCCTACGAGCAGTACTTC.

In this sample, this clone turned up a few times. V gene TRBV19 combines with J gene TRBJ2-7; 8 bases fit TRBD1. The CDR3 runs to 14 residues. With 4 bases clipped from V and 6 bases from J, the junction kept 8 bases outside the gene matches. CDR1 is LNHDA, CDR2 SQIVND, per germline (reference sequence). The DNA for the CDR3 is TGTGCCAGTAGTAACGACAGGGGAGGTAGCGAGCAGTACTTC. Protein sequence: CASSNDRGGSEQYF.

The chain employs TRBV3-1 (or the pseudogene TRBV3-2) and TRBJ2-1; 8 nucleotides align to TRBD1. V lost 4 bases, J lost 8 bases, and 4 bases stayed unmatched. The V gene's germline CDR1 is LGHDT and CDR2 YNNKEL (reference sequence). This CDR3 region has 13 residues. CDR3 nucleotide sequence: TGTGCCAGCAGCCGAGACAGGGGCGATGAGCAGTTCTTC. It codes for CASSRDRGDEQFF.

This chain connects TRBV28 to TRBJ2-2; the D gene is possibly TRBD1 (6 bases). Trimming cost V 5 bases and J 4 bases, with 14 bases left between them. The germline CDR1 and CDR2 sequences are MDHEN and SYDVKM. The CDR3 is made up of 15 amino acids. The chain's CDR3 is CASSRAGASTGELFF. As DNA, the CDR3 is TGTGCCAGCAGTCGGGCAGGGGCGAGCACCGGGGAGCTGTTTTTT.

The rearrangement joins TRBV7-2 to TRBJ2-5; tentatively, D is TRBD2 (7 bases). Per germline, CDR1 SGHTA and CDR2 FQGNSA. The V end lost 4 bases, the J end lost 6 bases, and 24 bases lay between the germline ends. The CDR3 has 17 residues. CDR3 protein: CASSSQTARGGGQTQYF. The CDR3 nucleotides read TGTGCCAGCAGCTCGCAGACCGCGAGGGGGGGAGGACAGACCCAGTACTTC.

This clone was observed a single time. The V and J genes are TRBV3-1 (or the pseudogene TRBV3-2) and TRBJ2-1; no firm D call. Trimming stripped 0 bases from V and 7 bases from J, with 13 bases between. The CDR3 contains 15 residues. The germline gives CDR1 LGHDT, CDR2 YNNKEL (reference sequence). This chain's CDR3 is CASSQDRGNGNEQFF. The CDR3 nucleotides read TGTGCCAGCAGCCAAGATCGTGGCAATGGTAATGAGCAGTTCTTC.

V and J are TRBV20-1 and TRBJ1-2; 10 bases align to TRBD1. V gave up 3 bases and J gave up 6 bases; unmatched junction bases: 10. The CDR3 extends over 15 amino acids. The germline CDR1 and CDR2 sequences are DFQATT and SNEGSKA (reference sequence). CDR3 region: CSASGDRDRGNGYTF. The CDR3 region has the DNA TGCAGTGCTAGTGGTGACCGGGACAGGGGCAATGGCTACACCTTC.

The V gene is TRBV9, the J gene TRBJ2-1, with D hard to call. V lost 0 bases and J lost 0, with 7 bases in between. This CDR3 region has 15 residues. Germline CDR1 SGDLS, CDR2 YYNGEE. CDR3 in amino acids: CASSVGLVSYNEQFF. The CDR3 region has the DNA TGTGCCAGCAGCGTAGGGCTAGTCTCCTACAATGAGCAGTTCTTC.

The V call is TRBV27, the J call TRBJ1-5; the D gene is possibly TRBD1 (6 bases). Trimming left V 5 bases short and J 9 bases short, with 14 bases between. Germline V gene data show CDR1 as MNHEY and CDR2 as SMNVEV (reference sequence). This CDR3 is 13 amino acids long. The CDR3 nucleotides are TGTGCCAGCAGTCGGACAGCCACGTTGCCCCAGCATTTT. Its translation is CASSRTATLPQHF.

The chain recombines TRBV15 with TRBJ1-3; a weak D match, TRBD1 (6 bases). V shed 4 bases and J shed 2 bases, with 15 bases lying between them. The germline CDR1 and CDR2 sequences are LNHNV and YYDKDF (reference sequence). The CDR3 runs to 16 residues. The chain's CDR3 is CATSNSRGFPGNTIYF. Written as DNA, the CDR3 is TGTGCCACCAGCAACTCCAGGGGATTCCCTGGAAACACCATATATTTT. Full variable domain (missing parts from reference TRBV15 and TRBJ1-3): DAMVIQNPRYQVTQFGKPVTLSCSQTLNHNVMYWYQQKSSQAPKLLFHYYDKDFNNEADTPDNFQSRRPNTSFCFLDIRSPGLGDTAMYLCATSNSRGFPGNTIYFGEGSWLTVV.

The chain links TRBV24-1 to TRBJ1-2, with D possibly being TRBD1 (6 bases). The V and J ends lost 4 bases and 4 bases respectively, with 9 bases between them. This CDR3 is 13 amino acids long. Germline values: CDR1 KGHDR, CDR2 SFDVKD. This chain's CDR3 is CATSDRGSYGYTF. Written as DNA, the CDR3 is TGTGCCACCAGTGACAGGGGCAGCTATGGCTACACCTTC.

V usage is TRBV5-1 and J usage is TRBJ1-4, with D perhaps TRBD1 (5 bases). Trimming removed 3 bases from V and 5 bases from J, with 11 bases in between. In germline, CDR1 is SGHRS, CDR2 YFSETQ. The CDR3 is 14 amino acids. CDR3 loop: CASSSPGLNEKLFF. CDR3 in DNA: TGCGCCAGCAGCTCCCCGGGACTAAATGAAAAACTGTTTTTT.

This clone was seen only a few times. The gene calls are TRBV10-3 and TRBJ2-7, with TRBD1 identical over 12 bases. V gave up 10 bases and J gave up 5 bases; unmatched junction bases: 6. Per the germline V gene, CDR1 is ENHRY and CDR2 is SYGVKD. The CDR3 runs to 13 residues. CDR3 loop: CASSGTGGHEQYF. DNA of the CDR3: TGTGCCAGTTCCGGGACAGGGGGCCACGAGCAGTACTTC.

The chain's CDR3 is CASSLAGQGDVISHEQYF. CDR3 in DNA: TGTGCCAGCAGCTTAGCGGGCCAGGGCGACGTCATTTCGCACGAGCAGTACTTC. The chain carries TRBV7-6 and TRBJ2-7; tentatively, D is TRBD1 (5 bases). The CDR3 runs 18 residues. Per the germline V gene, CDR1 is SGHVS and CDR2 is FNYEAQ. Trimming left V 0 bases short and J 5 bases short, with 23 bases between.

The chain couples TRBV4-1 to TRBJ1-2, with D maybe TRBD1 (5 bases). Trimming cost V 0 bases and J 7 bases, with 12 bases left between them. CDR3 length: 14 residues. Germline-derived CDR1 and CDR2 are MGHRA and YSYEKL. The CDR3 DNA reads TGCGCCAGCAGCCAAGATCTTCAGGGCGGTGGCTACACCTTC. It translates to CASSQDLQGGGYTF.

This clone was seen only once. In the same sample, other DNA sequences code for this CDR3. This sequence joins TRBV28 and TRBJ2-7; D is unresolved. Germline V gives CDR1 MDHEN, CDR2 SYDVKM. The V end was cut by 7 bases, the J end by 10 bases, with 23 bases between. The CDR3 runs 14 residues. CDR3 in DNA: TGTGCCAGCAAGCCACCCACCCGCGGTTTAGGTCAGTACTTC. It codes for CASKPPTRGLGQYF.

This chain connects TRBV11-2 to TRBJ2-7; possibly TRBD2 for D (5 bases). The germline V gene encodes CDR1 SGHAT and CDR2 FQNNGV. The V end lost 1 base, the J end lost 7 bases, and 14 bases lay between the germline ends. There are 14 residues in the CDR3. The CDR3 loop reads CASSLGPGSREQYF. In DNA form, the CDR3 reads TGTGCCAGCAGCTTAGGTCCGGGATCGAGGGAGCAGTACTTC.

The chain employs TRBV19 and TRBJ2-5, with 8 nucleotides matching TRBD1. The CDR3 contains 15 residues. CDR1 and CDR2 from the germline V gene are LNHDA and SQIVND (reference sequence). V gave up 9 bases and J gave up 2 bases; unmatched junction bases: 11. Written as DNA, the CDR3 is TGTGCCAGCACCTACCGACAGGGGCCTCAAGAGACCCAGTACTTC. Its translation is CASTYRQGPQETQYF.

This clone was seen more than once but under ten times. The V call is TRBV18, the J call TRBJ2-2; D unresolved. This CDR3 contains 15 residues. Germline assignment: CDR1 KGHSH and CDR2 LQKENI. Trimming stripped 3 bases from V and 0 bases from J, with 8 bases between. The CDR3 DNA follows: TGTGCCAGCTCACCCCGGTTCCCGAACACCGGGGAGCTGTTTTTT. It is translated as CASSPRFPNTGELFF.

The chain joins TRBV9 to TRBJ2-5; TRBD2 matches 9 bases. The CDR3 loop spans 15 amino acids. V lost 3 bases and J lost 2; bases outside the gene matches: 5. Germline CDR1 and CDR2: SGDLS and YYNGEE. The chain's CDR3 is CASSEGTSRQETQYF. The CDR3 nucleotides read TGTGCCAGCAGCGAAGGGACTAGCCGTCAAGAGACCCAGTACTTC. The full variable domain, with the rest looked up from reference TRBV9 and TRBJ2-5, is DSGVTQTPKHLITATGQRVTLRCSPRSGDLSVYWYQQSLDQGLQFLIQYYNGEERAKGNILERFSAQQFPDLHSELNLSSLELGDSALYFCASSEGTSRQETQYFGPGTRLLVL.

The rearrangement links TRBV18 to TRBJ1-5, with TRBD1 matching 8 bases. CDR3 length equals 15 residues. CDR1 KGHSH and CDR2 LQKENI come from the germline V gene. After removal of 4 bases from V and 4 bases from J, the junction contained 6 bases not matched to a gene. The CDR3 is CASSLGQGGNQPQHF. CDR3 DNA: TGTGCCAGCTCACTAGGACAGGGAGGAAATCAGCCCCAGCATTTT.

The rearrangement links TRBV7-9 to TRBJ2-7; TRBD1 agrees at 8 bases. The CDR3 spans 15 residues. Losses at the gene ends were 5 bases for V and 2 bases for J; bases not matched to a gene: 8. Looked up from germline, CDR1 is SEHNR and CDR2 is FQNEAQ (reference sequence). The CDR3 sequence: CASSQRDRPTYEQYF. Written as DNA, the CDR3 is TGTGCCAGCAGCCAGAGGGACAGGCCAACCTACGAGCAGTACTTC. The whole variable domain, remainder taken from reference TRBV7-9 and TRBJ2-7, is DTGVSQNPRHKITKRGQNVTFRCDPISEHNRLYWYRQTLGQGPEFLTYFQNEAQLEKSRLLSDRFSAERPKGSFSTLEIQRTEQGDSAMYLCASSQRDRPTYEQYFGPGTRLTVT.